This TCR beta chain is from a study of Tregs in tolerant kidney transplant recipients. Findings and caveats of the study: Biological reproducibility was not directly addressed in this study. Few patients were studied, so findings need validation in larger groups.

Unstimulated Tregs (CD4+CD25+CD127-) and CD4+CD25- non-Tregs were sorted from PBMCs. In its sample, this clone was seen many times. What it binds is not known. Libraries were prepared by immunoSEQ multiplex PCR; TCRdb keeps only in-frame clonotypes and omits some of them. The sample lists approximately 90,000 clones, roughly 92% seen once, with over 3.5% in the top ten. Trimming removed 4 bases at V and 4 bases at J, with 13 bases between. From germline, CDR1 is MNHEY and CDR2 SVGAGI. The CDR3 runs 14 residues. The sequencing input was CD8+ T cells from blood. The chain joins TRBV6-5 to TRBJ1-2; the D gene is possibly TRBD1 (5 bases). This clonotype was obtained from a human donor in good health. The chain's CDR3 is CASSSPFQGYGYTF. The CDR3 coding sequence is TGTGCCAGCAGTTCCCCTTTCCAGGGCTATGGCTACACCTTC.